This entry lists 26 T cell receptor beta chains sequenced from one sample in a study of shared T cell receptors in the human thymus. Repertoires were generated with immunoSEQ multiplex PCR, while TCRdb's copy carries only in-frame clones and drops some. The sample has 500,000 to 850,000 clones, more than 75% seen once. This sample was shared with a second study, whose subject was human thymus T cells.

The specimen was thymocytes. The receptors stem from a boy under two years old with a congenital heart defect.

The rearrangement joins TRBV10-3 to TRBJ1-6, with D perhaps matching TRBD1 (5 bases). The CDR3 sequence is 17 residues long. CDR1 ENHRY and CDR2 SYGVKD come from the germline V gene. Trimming pared 2 bases from V and 2 bases from J, leaving 13 bases between. This CDR3 is CAISEGGGATYNSPLHF. DNA for the CDR3: TGTGCCATCAGTGAGGGTGGAGGGGCAACCTATAATTCACCCCTCCACTTT.

The CDR3 coding sequence is TGTGCCAGCAGCACCCACTACAGGGGTAGGAGTCGCAGAGATACGCAGTATTTT. Encoded protein: CASSTHYRGRSRRDTQYF. The chain recombines TRBV5-4 with TRBJ2-3, with TRBD1 matching over 7 bases. The ends lost 4 bases at V and 5 bases at J; junction bases unmatched: 19. From germline, CDR1 is SGHNT and CDR2 YYREEE (reference sequence). There are 18 residues in the CDR3.

In its sample, this clone was seen once. The rearrangement links TRBV15 to TRBJ2-7; 9 bases line up with TRBD1. From germline, CDR1 is LNHNV and CDR2 YYDKDF (reference sequence). CDR3 length: 15 residues. The ends lost 6 bases at V and 4 bases at J; junction bases unmatched: 10. The CDR3 loop is CATRKIDRGSYEQYF. The DNA for the CDR3 is TGTGCCACCAGAAAAATAGACAGGGGGAGTTACGAGCAGTACTTC.

J is TRBJ1-5 and V is TRBV28; 10 bases are shared with TRBD1. Germline loops: CDR1 MDHEN, CDR2 SYDVKM. Trimming took 8 bases from V and 8 from J; bases not matched to a gene: 3. The CDR3 spans 12 residues. This chain's CDR3 is CASQTGGKPQHF. The CDR3, as DNA: TGTGCCAGCCAGACAGGGGGCAAGCCCCAGCATTTT.

CDR3 sequence (DNA): TGCGCCAGCAGCTTGGTTCGGCCTAGCGGGCGCACAGATACGCAGTATTTT. Translated, it gives CASSLVRPSGRTDTQYF. V is TRBV5-1 and J is TRBJ2-3, with 8 bases matching TRBD2. V gave up 0 bases and J gave up 1 base; unmatched junction bases: 7. The CDR3 spans 17 residues. Germline lookup yields CDR1 SGHRS and CDR2 YFSETQ.

This clone occurred once. The chain uses TRBV11-2 and TRBJ2-1; 9 positions match TRBD1. J lost 2 bases, V lost 4 bases, and 3 bases had no gene match. Germline CDR1 SGHAT, CDR2 FQNNGV. The length of the CDR3 is 15 residues. CDR3 region: CASSSWDRAYNEQFF. The CDR3 DNA reads as TGTGCCAGCAGCTCCTGGGACAGGGCCTACAATGAGCAGTTCTTC.

The rearrangement joins TRBV9 to TRBJ2-1; tentative D call: TRBD1 (7 bases). Trimming cost V 3 bases and J 7 bases, with 17 bases left between them. Germline CDR1 reads SGDLS; CDR2 reads YYNGEE. The CDR3 covers 15 residues. CDR3 nucleotide sequence: TGTGCCAGCAGCGGGCCCGGGGGCAGGGGGAATGAGCAGTTCTTC. Translation: CASSGPGGRGNEQFF. The variable domain in full, completed from reference TRBV9 and TRBJ2-1, reads DSGVTQTPKHLITATGQRVTLRCSPRSGDLSVYWYQQSLDQGLQFLIQYYNGEERAKGNILERFSAQQFPDLHSELNLSSLELGDSALYFCASSGPGGRGNEQFFGPGTRLTVL.

The genes are TRBV5-5 and TRBJ2-1, with 10 bases identical to TRBD2. Trimming cost V 4 bases and J 2 bases; bases outside gene matches: 3. Per the germline V gene, CDR1 is SGHKS and CDR2 is YYEKEE (reference sequence). The CDR3 is 15 amino acids. CDR3 region: CASSQAGGPYNEQFF. For the CDR3, the DNA is TGTGCCAGCAGCCAAGCGGGAGGGCCCTACAATGAGCAGTTCTTC.

The DNA for the CDR3 is TGTGCCAGCAGCCTAGATGTACAGGGTAACTATGGCTACACCTTC. The encoded protein is CASSLDVQGNYGYTF. This rearrangement joins TRBV5-6 to TRBJ1-2; tentatively, D is TRBD1 (6 bases). The CDR3 totals 15 residues. Per germline, CDR1 SGHDT and CDR2 YYEEEE. V was pared by 4 bases and J by 1 base, with 14 bases between.

This clone turned up a few times. The chain joins TRBV9 to TRBJ1-1, with D possibly being TRBD1 (5 bases). In germline, CDR1 is SGDLS, CDR2 YYNGEE. Trimming stripped 4 bases from V and 4 bases from J, with 20 bases between. The CDR3 spans 16 residues. The CDR3 coding sequence is TGTGCCAGCAGCCCCGCGGGGGGATTCATGAGCACTGAAGCTTTCTTT. It translates to CASSPAGGFMSTEAFF.

The chain combines TRBV28 with TRBJ1-1, with 9 bases aligning to TRBD1. The germline gives CDR1 MDHEN, CDR2 SYDVKM. The CDR3 length is 16 residues. V was clipped by 6 bases and J by 3 bases; unmatched bases: 11. The CDR3 DNA follows: TGTGCCAGCAGCTCCGGACAGGGGAAGATGGACACTGAAGCTTTCTTT. It translates to CASSSGQGKMDTEAFF.

This rearrangement joins TRBV28 to TRBJ1-5, with D unclear. Trimming took off 1 base at V and 5 bases at J, with 15 bases between the two ends. CDR1 MDHEN and CDR2 SYDVKM come from the germline V gene. The CDR3 is 16 amino acids. Here the CDR3 DNA reads TGTGCCAGCAGTTTATTGTCCCAATCGGGTTATCAGCCCCAGCATTTT. Amino acid sequence: CASSLLSQSGYQPQHF.

This clone came up once. The chain links TRBV6-5 to TRBJ1-2; D may be TRBD1 (5 bases). The CDR3 has 15 amino acids. CDR1 is MNHEY and CDR2 is SVGAGI in the germline V gene. V lost 9 bases and J 4 bases, leaving 21 bases between the germline ends. The CDR3 loop reads CARCRGTKSPYGYTF. CDR3 coding DNA: TGTGCCAGGTGTAGGGGAACCAAAAGTCCCTATGGCTACACCTTC.

The chain has TRBV7-2 and TRBJ1-5, with D possibly matching TRBD1 (6 bases). The CDR3 covers 16 residues. V lost 2 bases and J 0 bases, leaving 11 bases between the germline ends. In germline, CDR1 is SGHTA, CDR2 FQGNSA. The CDR3 region has the DNA TGTGCCAGCAGCTTAACAGGGACCTATAGCAATCAGCCCCAGCATTTT. Amino acids: CASSLTGTYSNQPQHF.

This chain joins TRBV27 and TRBJ2-2; D may be TRBD1 (5 bases). This CDR3 contains 14 residues. Germline lookup yields CDR1 MNHEY and CDR2 SMNVEV (reference sequence). For the CDR3, the DNA is TGTACGTCCGGACACGTCGCGAACACCGGGGAGCTGTTTTTT. Translated, it gives CTSGHVANTGELFF.

This chain uses TRBV6-1 with TRBJ2-7; possibly TRBD1 for D (6 bases). V was trimmed by 2 bases and J by 2 bases, leaving 13 bases between them. CDR1 is MNHNS and CDR2 is SASEGT in the germline V gene. CDR3 length: 15 residues. The CDR3, as DNA: TGTGCCAGCAGTGAATGCAGGGGTCGTGCCTACGAGCAGTACTTC. Translated, it gives CASSECRGRAYEQYF.

DNA for the CDR3: TGTGCCAGCAGTTTTCCCAGGGGTTACAAGCGGGAAAGCTACGAGCAGTACTTC. Translating gives CASSFPRGYKRESYEQYF. J is TRBJ2-7 and V is TRBV28, with TRBD2 as a possible D gene (7 bases). This CDR3 contains 18 residues. Germline-derived CDR1 and CDR2 are MDHEN and SYDVKM. V lost 3 bases and J lost 3, with 24 bases in between.

The chain has TRBV9 and TRBJ2-1; the match to TRBD1 covers 7 bases. The CDR3 sequence is 12 residues long. V shed 3 bases and J 10 bases; nucleotides not matched to a gene: 4. Per germline, CDR1 SGDLS and CDR2 YYNGEE. CDR3 region: CASSADRDEQFF. In nucleotides, the CDR3 is TGTGCCAGCAGCGCCGACAGGGACGAGCAGTTCTTC. The entire variable domain, with the rest obtained from reference TRBV9 and TRBJ2-1, is as follows: DSGVTQTPKHLITATGQRVTLRCSPRSGDLSVYWYQQSLDQGLQFLIQYYNGEERAKGNILERFSAQQFPDLHSELNLSSLELGDSALYFCASSADRDEQFFGPGTRLTVL.

The chain couples TRBV27 to TRBJ1-5; D gene ambiguous. The germline V and J ends were trimmed by 11 bases and 6 bases, with 11 bases remaining between them. The germline CDR1 and CDR2 sequences are MNHEY and SMNVEV (reference sequence). The CDR3 is 11 amino acids. The CDR3 DNA is TGTGCCCCCCTAGGGAGTCAGCCCCAGCATTTT. It is translated as CAPLGSQPQHF.

The genes are TRBV7-8 and TRBJ1-1, with 9 nucleotides matching TRBD1. J lost 3 bases, V lost 0 bases, and 17 bases had no gene match. Germline values: CDR1 SGHVS, CDR2 FQNEAQ. The CDR3 covers 20 residues. The CDR3 sequence is CASSLAPGVPGQGLYTEAFF. CDR3 coding DNA: TGTGCCAGCAGCTTAGCTCCAGGGGTCCCGGGACAGGGTTTATACACTGAAGCTTTCTTT.

The rearrangement joins TRBV19 to TRBJ2-6; 15 bases are shared with TRBD2. This CDR3 has 17 amino acids. Germline CDR1 reads LNHDA; CDR2 reads SQIVND (reference sequence). Trimming cost V 7 bases and J 3 bases; bases outside gene matches: 4. CDR3 sequence: CASTPGLAGGGANVLTF. CDR3 nucleotides: TGTGCCAGTACCCCGGGACTAGCGGGGGGTGGGGCCAACGTCCTGACTTTC.

The rearrangement uses TRBV5-1 and TRBJ2-7; D may be TRBD2 (6 bases). Trimming removed 3 bases from V and 3 bases from J, with 16 bases in between. The germline CDR1 and CDR2 sequences are SGHRS and YFSETQ. CDR3 size: 15 residues. For the CDR3, the DNA is TGCGCCAGCAGCTCCACCGGGACTTCGGACTACGAGCAGTACTTC. This encodes CASSSTGTSDYEQYF.

The chain employs TRBV27 and TRBJ2-7; 11 positions match TRBD2. The junction had 12 bases not matched to a gene; V was cut back by 6 bases and J by 11 bases. The CDR3 has 14 residues. Germline loops: CDR1 MNHEY, CDR2 SMNVEV (reference sequence). CDR3 amino acids: CASRLLLAGVREYF. DNA for the CDR3: TGTGCCAGCAGACTCCTACTAGCGGGAGTTCGTGAGTACTTC.

This rearrangement joins TRBV5-6 to TRBJ2-1; 14 bases are shared with TRBD2. Trimming removed 5 bases from V and 3 bases from J; junction bases left unmatched: 13. CDR3 length: 19 residues. Germline CDR1 SGHDT, CDR2 YYEEEE. The CDR3 sequence: CASSRTSGGPHLVYNEQFF. The CDR3 nucleotides are TGTGCCAGCAGTCGGACTAGCGGGGGGCCTCACCTCGTCTACAATGAGCAGTTCTTC.

V and J are TRBV2 and TRBJ2-7; weak D call: TRBD1 (6 bases). Germline V gene sequence: CDR1 SNHLY, CDR2 FYNNEI. Trimming took 1 base from V and 3 from J, leaving 16 bases between them. CDR3 length: 16 amino acids. DNA of the CDR3: TGTGCCAGCAGTGAAGTCCCCGACAGGCTGTACTACGAGCAGTACTTC. This gives the protein CASSEVPDRLYYEQYF.

The gene calls are TRBV4-3 and TRBJ2-4, with TRBD2 as a possible D gene (7 bases). Trimming took off 3 bases at V and 0 bases at J, with 21 bases between the two ends. Per germline, CDR1 LGHNA and CDR2 YSLEER. The CDR3 spans 19 residues. The CDR3, as DNA: TGCGCCAGCAGCCAGAGGGAGGGTCGGGGGCTGTTAGCCAAAAACATTCAGTACTTC. As protein: CASSQREGRGLLAKNIQYF.